One T cell receptor (beta chain) is described in this entry. Its target antigen remains unknown. Within one base of it there is no much larger clone, and no base qualities were kept. Each collaborating institution followed its own protocols to collect whole blood in K2EDTA tubes. For TCRbeta analysis, collaborators shipped samples in one of three forms: frozen whole blood, isolated PBMCs, or DNA extracted from either of those sample types. From a lookup of the germline V gene, CDR1 and CDR2 are SGHAT and FQNNGV. The CDR3 starts with the cysteine, ends with the phenylalanine, and has 16 residues. The entry retains the CDR3 DNA only, 48 bases that are in frame from base 1. V is reduced by 8 bases and J by 7 bases, leaving a spacing of 27 bases between them. These data come from a study of blood T cell repertoires in COVID-19 (dated by TCRdb to the early 2020s). A note on the overall study: Samples from collaborators originated in the United States, Italy and Spain and spanned both the acute and convalescent phases of COVID-19. Samples were obtained from the ongoing ImmuneRACE study (first 160 participants) and from 1,254 subjects provided by 6 global collaborators. The prospective study material was composed of cDNA or gDNA derived from T cells, B-cell-depleted T cells, or PBMCs. Where available, HLA class I and class II types were taken from metadata supplied by the sample provider and were not determined by assay-based typing. Subjects who had been exposed to COVID-19, were actively infected with it, or had recovered from it provided the deeply sampled blood TCRbeta repertoires that made up the dataset. The repertoires were released in a freely available public database intended as a resource for research on the immune response to SARS-CoV-2. Sample metadata almost always included a de-identified subject ID, COVID-19 status, age in years and sex.

Overall results and qualifications from the work: The amount of clinical and demographic metadata varied by source and participant and was provided uncurated.

TCRbeta CDR3 regions were amplified from genomic DNA by means of the immunoSEQ Assay, a bias-controlled multiplex PCR. In the source study's methods: Nucleated cell counts per sample were estimated from amplification of reference gene primers within the assay. To quantify the absolute abundance of each unique TCRbeta CDR3 rearrangement, sequence reads were collapsed and filtered. For each sample, productive Simpson clonality was calculated as the square root of Simpson's diversity index over productive rearrangements. The table comes from immuneACCESS by way of TCRdb, which keeps in-frame sequences with V and J called. Part of the clones is missing from these tables; in studies checked, under half for an unresolved V gene and the rest for unknown reasons. Clonal size and the V and J genes are those of that table, whereas D and trimming came from the DNA. This sample has about 180,000 clones in its table, and around 80% of those were observed once. The biggest ten clones account for approximately 6.2% of the sample.

The sequence derives from a man aged 70 or older with active or convalescent COVID-19. This receptor chain uses TRBV11-2 and TRBJ2-7; a weak D assignment points to TRBD2 (6 bases agree). The sample consisted of peripheral blood. Here the CDR3 is given as CASAPGWPGAGEEQYF. The nucleotide sequence is TGTGCCAGCGCCCCGGGGTGGCCGGGAGCCGGGGAGGAGCAGTACTTC.